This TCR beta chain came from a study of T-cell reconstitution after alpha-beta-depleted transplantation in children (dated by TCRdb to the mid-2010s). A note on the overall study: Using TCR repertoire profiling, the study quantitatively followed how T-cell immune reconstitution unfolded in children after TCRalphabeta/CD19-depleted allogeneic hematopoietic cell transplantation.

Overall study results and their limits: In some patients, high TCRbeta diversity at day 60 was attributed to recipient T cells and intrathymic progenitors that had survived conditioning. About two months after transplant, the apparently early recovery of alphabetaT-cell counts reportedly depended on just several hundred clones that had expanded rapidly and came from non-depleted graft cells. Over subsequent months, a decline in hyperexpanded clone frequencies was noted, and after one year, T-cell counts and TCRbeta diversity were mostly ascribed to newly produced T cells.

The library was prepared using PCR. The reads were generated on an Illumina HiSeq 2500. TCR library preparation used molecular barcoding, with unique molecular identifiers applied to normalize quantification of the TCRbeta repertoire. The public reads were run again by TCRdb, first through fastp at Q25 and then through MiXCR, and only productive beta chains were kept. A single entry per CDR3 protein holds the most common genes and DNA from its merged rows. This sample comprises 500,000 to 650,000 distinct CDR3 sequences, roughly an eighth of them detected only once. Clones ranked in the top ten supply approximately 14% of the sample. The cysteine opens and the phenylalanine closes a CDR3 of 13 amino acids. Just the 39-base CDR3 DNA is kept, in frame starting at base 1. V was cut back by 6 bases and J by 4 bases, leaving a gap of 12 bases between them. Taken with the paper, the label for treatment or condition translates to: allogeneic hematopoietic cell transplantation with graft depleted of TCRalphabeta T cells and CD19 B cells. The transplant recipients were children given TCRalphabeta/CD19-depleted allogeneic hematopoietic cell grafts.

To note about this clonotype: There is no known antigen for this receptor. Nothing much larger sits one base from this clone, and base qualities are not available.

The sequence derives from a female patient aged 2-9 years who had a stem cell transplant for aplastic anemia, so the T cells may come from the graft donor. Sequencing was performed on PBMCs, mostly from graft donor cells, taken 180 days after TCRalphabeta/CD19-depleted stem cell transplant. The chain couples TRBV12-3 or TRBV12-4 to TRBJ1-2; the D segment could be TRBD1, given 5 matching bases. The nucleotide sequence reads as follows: TGTGCCAGCAGCCAGACAGCTATCTATGGCTACACCTTC. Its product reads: CASSQTAIYGYTF.